This T cell receptor (beta chain) was profiled in a study of blood T cell repertoires in COVID-19 (TCRdb year 2020). Regarding the research as a whole: The collaborator samples originated in the United States, Italy and Spain and spanned the acute and convalescent phases of COVID-19. The prospective study material was composed of cDNA or gDNA derived from T cells, B-cell-depleted T cells, or PBMCs. Subjects who had been exposed to COVID-19, were actively infected with it, or had recovered from it provided the deeply sampled blood TCRbeta repertoires that made up the dataset. The repertoires were released in a freely available public database intended as a resource for research on the immune response to SARS-CoV-2. Samples were obtained from the ongoing ImmuneRACE study (first 160 participants) and from over 1,000 subjects provided by 6 global collaborators. Nearly every sample came with metadata listing a de-identified subject ID, COVID-19 status, age in years and sex. HLA class I and class II types, where available, came from metadata supplied by the sample provider rather than from assay-based typing.

Each collaborating institution followed its own protocols to collect whole blood in K2EDTA tubes. Collaborator samples were shipped for TCRbeta analysis as frozen whole blood, isolated PBMCs, or DNA extracted from either sample type. In regard to this clone: It has no known antigen specificity. It has no much larger one-base neighbor in the sample; base qualities were not kept.

Inclusive of the bounding cysteine and phenylalanine, the CDR3 is 15 residues long. This entry keeps only the CDR3 DNA: 45 bases, framed from base 1. V lost 4 bases and J lost 5 bases, and the count of bases not matched to a germline gene is 6. From the germline V gene (reference sequence), CDR1 is SEHNR and CDR2 is FQNEAQ. General findings and caveats noted by the study authors: The amount of clinical and demographic metadata varied by source and participant and was provided uncurated.

The immunoSEQ Assay, a bias-controlled multiplex PCR, was used to amplify TCRbeta CDR3 regions from genomic DNA. Per the original workflow: Within the assay, amplification of reference gene primers was used to estimate how many nucleated cells each sample contained. To quantify the absolute abundance of each unique TCRbeta CDR3 rearrangement, sequence reads were collapsed and filtered. For each sample, productive Simpson clonality was calculated by taking the square root of Simpson's diversity index across productive rearrangements. TCRdb holds this immuneACCESS table with in-frame rearrangements only. Some clones are missing; in checked studies, unresolved V genes explain under half, and the rest has no known cause. For V, J and clone size, that table is used; D and trimming come from the DNA. In this sample the table shows 300,000 to 350,000 clones, roughly nine tenths of which occur a single time. Clones ranked in the top ten supply roughly 2% of the sample.

The source of this sequence is a man younger than 30 with active or convalescent COVID-19. Sequenced material: peripheral blood. Recombination connected TRBV7-9 to TRBJ1-5; TRBD1 fits 9 bases in the junction. The CDR3 here reads CASSSSGTGYQPQHF. The DNA sequence is as follows: TGTGCCAGCAGCTCGTCCGGGACAGGGTATCAGCCCCAGCATTTT.